This entry describes one TCR beta chain. Its antigen is currently unknown. Per the authors' pipeline: For the immunoSEQ data, sequences were junction-only without quality scores, so filtering differed. TCRdb's copy holds only in-frame clones and misses some; the assay was immunoSEQ multiplex PCR. V and J calls and clone size are given by that table; D and trimming were obtained from the DNA. The profile covers 300,000 to 400,000 clones, with more than 60% appearing a single time and 8.5% to 12% taken by the ten largest. The data were obtained in a study of shared clonotypes between healthy human individuals. Study-level points and caveats: Against clonotypes common to all four donors, non-shared ones had lower generation probabilities. Several donors shared 5% to 5.5% of their naive CD4 clonotypes. Larger richness was generally estimated for naive than memory subsets.

This CDR3 spans 18 amino acids. The V and J ends lost 0 bases and 9 bases, in that order; junction bases with no gene match: 14. CDR1 SGHAT and CDR2 FQNNGV come from the germline V gene. The sequenced sample consisted of memory CD4+ T cells sorted from blood. Documented subset: CD45RA-negative fraction. The V call is TRBV11-2, the J call TRBJ2-7, with 13 bases matching TRBD2. The receptor was derived from a man aged 25 to 45 in good health. The CDR3 DNA reads as TGTGCCAGCAGCTTAGAGGCTAGCAGGCCCGGACTAGCGGGAGTGCAGTACTTC. It encodes CASSLEASRPGLAGVQYF.